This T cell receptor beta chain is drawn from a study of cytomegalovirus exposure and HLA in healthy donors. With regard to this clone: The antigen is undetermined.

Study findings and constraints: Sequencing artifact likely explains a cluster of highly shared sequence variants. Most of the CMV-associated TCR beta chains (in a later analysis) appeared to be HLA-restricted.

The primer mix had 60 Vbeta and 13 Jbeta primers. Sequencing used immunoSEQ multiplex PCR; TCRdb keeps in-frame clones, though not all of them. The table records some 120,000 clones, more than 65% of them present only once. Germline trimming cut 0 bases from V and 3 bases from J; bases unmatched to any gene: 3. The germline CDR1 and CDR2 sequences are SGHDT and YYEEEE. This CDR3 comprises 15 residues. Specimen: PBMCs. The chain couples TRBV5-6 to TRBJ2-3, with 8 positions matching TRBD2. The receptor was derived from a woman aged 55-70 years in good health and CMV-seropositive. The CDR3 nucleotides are TGTGCCAGCAGCTTGGCGGGAGGGCCGACAGATACGCAGTATTTT. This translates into CASSLAGGPTDTQYF.